This TCR beta chain was identified during a study of T cell responses to AZD1222 COVID-19 vaccine. Looking at the study overall: Second-dose recipients at about 4 or about 12 weeks were treated as one pooled group. Study outcomes and limitations: Among the donors, most were white British and more were female, and clonal diversity was possibly underestimated. Nearly half of spike-specific TCRs reportedly target unmutated variant regions. Seropositivity was recorded at baseline in only six AZD1222 recipients.

V lost 7 bases to trimming and J lost 2 bases, with 11 bases between them. CDR1 and CDR2 from the germline V gene are SQVTM and ANQGSEA. This CDR3 is built from 12 residues. The assay was immunoSEQ multiplex PCR, and TCRdb's table has in-frame clones only and misses some. The sample lists more than 90,000 clones, more than 85% seen once, with 15% to 20% in the top ten. As for this clone: What it binds is not known.

The TCR sequence derives from an adult in good health. V gene TRBV29-1 combines with J gene TRBJ1-1; the D is unclear. Source: peripheral blood, taken on day 0 of AZD1222 vaccination. CDR3 sequence reads: CSAAGSNTEAFF. In DNA form, the CDR3 reads TGCAGCGCTGCCGGGTCTAACACTGAAGCTTTCTTT.